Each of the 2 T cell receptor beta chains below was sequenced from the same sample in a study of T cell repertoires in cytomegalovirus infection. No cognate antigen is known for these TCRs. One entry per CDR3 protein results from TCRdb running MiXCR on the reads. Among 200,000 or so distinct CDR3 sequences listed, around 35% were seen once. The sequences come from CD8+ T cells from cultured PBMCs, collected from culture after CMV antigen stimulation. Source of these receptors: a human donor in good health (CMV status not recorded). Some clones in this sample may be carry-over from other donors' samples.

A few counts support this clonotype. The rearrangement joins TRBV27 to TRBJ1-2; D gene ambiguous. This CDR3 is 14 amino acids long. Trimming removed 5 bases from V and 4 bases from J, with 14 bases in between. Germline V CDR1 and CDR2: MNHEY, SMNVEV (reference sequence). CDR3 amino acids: CASSLYSGSYGYTF. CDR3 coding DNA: TGTGCCAGCAGTCTTTACAGCGGCAGCTATGGCTACACCTTC.

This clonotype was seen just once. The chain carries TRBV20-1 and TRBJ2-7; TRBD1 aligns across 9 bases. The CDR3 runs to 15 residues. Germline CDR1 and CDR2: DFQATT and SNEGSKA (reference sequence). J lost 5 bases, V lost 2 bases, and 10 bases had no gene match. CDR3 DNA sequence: TGCAGTGCTAGACTGGACAGGGGCCCCTTCGACGAGCAGTACTTC. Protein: CSARLDRGPFDEQYF.